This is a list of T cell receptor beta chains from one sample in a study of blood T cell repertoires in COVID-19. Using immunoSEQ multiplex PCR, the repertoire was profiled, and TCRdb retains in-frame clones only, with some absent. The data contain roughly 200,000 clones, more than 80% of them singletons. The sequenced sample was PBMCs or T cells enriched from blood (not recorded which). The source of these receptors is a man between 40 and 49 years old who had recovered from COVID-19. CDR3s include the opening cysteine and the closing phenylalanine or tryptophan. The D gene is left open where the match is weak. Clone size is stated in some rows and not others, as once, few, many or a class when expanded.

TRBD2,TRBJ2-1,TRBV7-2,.,CASGPRGYNEQFF,TGTGCCAGCGGACCGCGGGGGTACAATGAGCAGTTCTTC
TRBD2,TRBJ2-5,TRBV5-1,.,CASSLGAGRETQYF,TGCGCCAGCAGCTTGGGAGCGGGAAGGGAGACCCAGTACTTC
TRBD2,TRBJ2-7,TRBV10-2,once,CASSAASGVGEQYF,TGCGCCAGCAGTGCAGCTAGCGGTGTAGGTGAGCAGTACTTC
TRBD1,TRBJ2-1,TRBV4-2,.,CASSQIPGQKQFF,TGTGCCAGCAGCCAAATTCCGGGACAGAAGCAGTTCTTC
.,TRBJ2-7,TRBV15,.,CATSKGGLDEQYF,TGTGCCACCAGCAAAGGGGGATTGGACGAGCAGTACTTC
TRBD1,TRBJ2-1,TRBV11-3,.,CASSETGTGVNEQFF,TGTGCCAGCAGCGAGACGGGGACAGGGGTCAATGAGCAGTTCTTC
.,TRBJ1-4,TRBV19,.,CASKGYTNEKLFF,TGTGCCAGCAAGGGGTACACTAATGAAAAACTGTTTTTT
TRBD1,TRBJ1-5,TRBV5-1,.,CASRYPGQRKKNQPQHF,TGCGCCAGCCGATACCCGGGACAGCGGAAAAAGAATCAGCCCCAGCATTTT
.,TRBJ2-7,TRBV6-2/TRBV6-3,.,CASSYQPGYYEQYF,TGTGCCAGCAGTTACCAGCCGGGTTACTACGAGCAGTACTTC
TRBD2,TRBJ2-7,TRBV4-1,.,CASSSLKLAGGPYEQYF,TGCGCCAGCAGCTCATTGAAACTAGCGGGAGGACCCTACGAGCAGTACTTC
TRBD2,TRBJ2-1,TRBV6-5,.,CASSESGGYNEQFF,TGTGCCAGCTCGGAAAGCGGGGGGTACAATGAGCAGTTCTTC
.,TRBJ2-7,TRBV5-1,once,CASSGGPYEQYF,TGCGCCAGCAGCGGCGGCCCCTACGAGCAGTACTTC
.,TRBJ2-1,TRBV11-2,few,CASSSSALGSYNEQFF,TGTGCCAGCAGTAGTAGCGCCCTCGGATCCTACAATGAGCAGTTCTTC
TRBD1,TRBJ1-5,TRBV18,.,CASSPELGGQRNQPQHF,TGTGCCAGCTCACCCGAGCTCGGGGGACAGAGAAATCAGCCCCAGCATTTT
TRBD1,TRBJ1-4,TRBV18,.,CASSPTDRGEKLFF,TGTGCCAGCTCCCCAACCGACAGGGGGGAAAAACTGTTTTTT
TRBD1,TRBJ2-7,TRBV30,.,CASTRDRKFGYEQYF,TGTGCCTCAACCCGGGACAGGAAGTTCGGCTACGAGCAGTACTTC
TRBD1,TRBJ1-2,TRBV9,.,CASSGSGGAGYGYTF,TGTGCCAGCAGCGGCTCAGGGGGCGCAGGATATGGCTACACCTTC